The 25 T cell receptor beta chains given below trace back to one sample, sequenced in a study of B cell selection in AIRE deficiency. The assay was immunoSEQ multiplex PCR, and TCRdb's table has in-frame clones only and misses some. Of approximately 24,000 clones in the sample, 95% to 96% were seen once. Sorting defined conventional CD4 T cells as CD4+CD127+. The specimen was CD4+CD127+ conventional T cells sorted from PBMCs. The receptors originated from a human donor in good health.

The V and J genes are TRBV18 and TRBJ2-1; 7 positions match TRBD2. V was clipped by 5 bases and J by 10 bases; unmatched bases: 8. In germline, CDR1 is KGHSH, CDR2 LQKENI. CDR3 length equals 13 residues. The CDR3 reads CASSTGTKNEQFF. CDR3 DNA: TGTGCCAGCTCAACCGGGACTAAGAACGAGCAGTTCTTC.

This clone appeared a single time. The chain employs TRBV29-1 and TRBJ1-1; no definite D call. Germline V gene lookup returns CDR1 SQVTM and CDR2 ANQGSEA. V was shortened by 3 bases and J by 2 bases, with 7 bases between the two germline ends. The CDR3 length is 12 residues. The CDR3 region has the DNA TGCAGCGTTGAGCGACACAACACTGAAGCTTTCTTT. Protein: CSVERHNTEAFF.

The gene calls are TRBV30 and TRBJ1-5; D not certain. The CDR3 has 16 residues. V gave up 0 bases and J gave up 0 bases, with 12 bases separating them. CDR1 is GTSNPN and CDR2 is SVGIG in the germline V gene (reference sequence). CDR3 region: CAWSVRSFYSNQPQHF. CDR3 bases: TGTGCCTGGAGTGTCCGCAGTTTTTATAGCAATCAGCCCCAGCATTTT.

This chain links TRBV28 with TRBJ2-5; D unclear. Trimming cost V 3 bases and J 1 base, with 12 bases left between them. This CDR3 has 15 amino acids. Germline values: CDR1 MDHEN, CDR2 SYDVKM. Here the CDR3 reads CASSLFRVFQETQYF. For the CDR3, the DNA is TGTGCCAGCAGTTTGTTTAGGGTTTTCCAAGAGACCCAGTACTTC.

The chain carries TRBV19 and TRBJ2-7; D is perhaps TRBD2 (5 bases). V lost 3 bases and J 5 bases, leaving 8 bases between the germline ends. The CDR3 contains 12 residues. Germline loops: CDR1 LNHDA, CDR2 SQIVND (reference sequence). The CDR3 DNA is TGTGCCAGTAGTATCTCGGGGAACGAGCAGTACTTC. Its translation: CASSISGNEQYF.

The CDR3 DNA follows: TGTGCCAGTAAAGAGACAGCCTATAATGAAAAACTGTTTTTT. Amino acid sequence: CASKETAYNEKLFF. This chain joins TRBV2 and TRBJ1-4, with D maybe TRBD1 (5 bases). This CDR3 has 14 amino acids. Trimming removed 9 bases from V and 4 bases from J, with 15 bases in between. Per germline, CDR1 SNHLY and CDR2 FYNNEI.

Remarks on this clone: Other nucleotide sequences from this sample produce the same CDR3. V usage is TRBV5-6 and J usage is TRBJ1-3, with D uncertain. Germline V gene sequence: CDR1 SGHDT, CDR2 YYEEEE. V was clipped by 0 bases and J by 8 bases, with 15 bases between them. This CDR3 has 15 residues. The CDR3 DNA reads as TGTGCCAGCAGCTTGGTCGGCCAGACCGGGGACACCATATATTTT. Protein sequence: CASSLVGQTGDTIYF.

The chain joins TRBV12-5 to TRBJ1-1, with 11 nucleotides matching TRBD1. This CDR3 has 17 residues. Germline CDR1 is LGHNT and CDR2 is FRNRAP. With 7 bases clipped from V and 3 bases from J, the junction kept 13 bases outside the gene matches. The DNA for the CDR3 is TGTGCTAGTGAAAGGGACAGGGGGATACCTTGGGACACTGAAGCTTTCTTT. This sequence encodes CASERDRGIPWDTEAFF.

CDR3 region: CAWSVQWGQSLINTEAFF. The CDR3 bases are TGTGCCTGGAGTGTACAATGGGGACAGAGTCTTATCAACACTGAAGCTTTCTTT. The rearrangement joins TRBV30 to TRBJ1-1; 7 nucleotides align to TRBD1. V shed 0 bases, J shed 2 bases, and the junction held 15 bases outside the gene matches. The germline gives CDR1 GTSNPN, CDR2 SVGIG (reference sequence). This CDR3 is built from 18 residues.

The rearrangement joins TRBV6-5 to TRBJ1-1; 9 positions match TRBD1. The germline V gene encodes CDR1 MNHEY and CDR2 SVGAGI. This CDR3 region has 13 residues. V trimming: 6 bases; J trimming: 3 bases; junction bases outside the gene matches: 2. CDR3 DNA sequence: TGTGCCAGCAGCTACAGGGGGCACACTGAAGCTTTCTTT. Translation gives CASSYRGHTEAFF.

The V call is TRBV10-1, the J call TRBJ2-5; 8 nucleotides align to TRBD1. Trimming removed 5 bases from V and 2 bases from J; junction bases left unmatched: 1. The CDR3 is 13 residues long. Per germline, CDR1 WNHNN and CDR2 SYGVQD (reference sequence). Written as DNA, the CDR3 is TGCGCCAGCAGTCGGACAGGGCAAGAGACCCAGTACTTC. Amino acid sequence: CASSRTGQETQYF.

This chain uses TRBV6-5 with TRBJ1-2; the match to TRBD1 covers 7 bases. The CDR3 length is 15 residues. With V trimmed by 5 bases and J by 4 bases, 10 bases remained unmatched. CDR1 and CDR2 (germline): MNHEY, SVGAGI. CDR3: CASSQDRAGSYGYTF. CDR3 coding DNA: TGTGCCAGCAGTCAAGACAGGGCTGGGAGCTATGGCTACACCTTC.

J is TRBJ1-2 and V is TRBV4-1; D remains ambiguous. Trimming shortened V by 0 bases and J by 3 bases, and 20 bases separated the two germline ends. From germline, CDR1 is MGHRA and CDR2 YSYEKL. The CDR3 is 18 residues long. CDR3 sequence: CASSQEGGPSTIHYGYTF. CDR3 coding DNA: TGCGCCAGCAGCCAAGAAGGCGGGCCTAGCACCATTCACTATGGCTACACCTTC.

The chain employs TRBV6-5 and TRBJ1-4, with TRBD1 identical over 8 bases. Per the germline V gene, CDR1 is MNHEY and CDR2 is SVGAGI. V dropped 8 bases and J dropped 6; count of bases not matched to a gene: 5. This CDR3 has 13 residues. In DNA, the CDR3 is TGTGCCAGCTGCTCGACAGGGGATGAAAAACTGTTTTTT. Protein: CASCSTGDEKLFF.

The chain couples TRBV28 to TRBJ2-7, with D perhaps TRBD1 (6 bases). The CDR3 covers 15 residues. The V end was cut by 2 bases, the J end by 4 bases, with 15 bases between. Germline V gives CDR1 MDHEN, CDR2 SYDVKM. The CDR3 protein is CASSLVGTLNYEQYF. The CDR3 DNA reads as TGTGCCAGCAGTTTAGTCGGGACACTGAATTACGAGCAGTACTTC. The full variable domain, rest sourced from reference TRBV28 and TRBJ2-7, is DVKVTQSSRYLVKRTGEKVFLECVQDMDHENMFWYRQDPGLGLRLIYFSYDVKMKEKGDIPEGYSVSREKKERFSLILESASTNQTSMYLCASSLVGTLNYEQYFGPGTRLTVT.

This chain joins TRBV5-6 and TRBJ1-6, with D uncertain. There are 16 residues in the CDR3. V lost 1 base and J 4 bases, leaving 12 bases between the germline ends. Germline CDR1 and CDR2: SGHDT and YYEEEE. CDR3 DNA sequence: TGTGCCAGCAGCTTGAAGCACCAATCATATAATTCACCCCTCCACTTT. This translates into CASSLKHQSYNSPLHF.

The rearrangement links TRBV5-6 to TRBJ2-1, with D unclear. The CDR3 loop spans 16 amino acids. With 1 base removed from V and 2 bases from J, the gap between germline ends came to 13 bases. The germline V gene encodes CDR1 SGHDT and CDR2 YYEEEE. The CDR3 protein is CASSLSIPIAYNEQFF. Here the CDR3 DNA reads TGTGCCAGCAGCTTGTCAATCCCTATCGCCTACAATGAGCAGTTCTTC.

The chain employs TRBV2 and TRBJ1-2; TRBD1 might be the D (6 bases). Trimming pared 4 bases from V and 7 bases from J, leaving 13 bases between. The CDR3 is made up of 13 amino acids. The germline V gene encodes CDR1 SNHLY and CDR2 FYNNEI. The CDR3 here is CASSANREVGYTF. The CDR3 DNA reads TGTGCCAGCAGTGCGAACAGGGAGGTTGGCTACACCTTC.

The genes are TRBV19 and TRBJ2-5; the match to TRBD2 covers 10 bases. From germline, CDR1 is LNHDA and CDR2 SQIVND (reference sequence). V trimming: 9 bases; J trimming: 5 bases; junction bases outside the gene matches: 15. This CDR3 is 16 amino acids long. CDR3 sequence (DNA): TGTGCCAGCGGGGCGGCTAGCGGGAGATGGAGGGAGACCCAGTACTTC. It specifies CASGAASGRWRETQYF.

With regard to this clone: Within the sample, other DNA sequences also encode this same CDR3. This chain joins TRBV2 and TRBJ1-4, with D unclear. There are 17 residues in the CDR3. Germline V CDR1 and CDR2: SNHLY, FYNNEI. Trimming stripped 2 bases from V and 8 bases from J, with 21 bases between. DNA for the CDR3: TGTGCCAGCAGTGAAAGTGGTCCGGGCGGGTGGGAGGAAAAACTGTTTTTT. Translation: CASSESGPGGWEEKLFF.

The genes are TRBV14 and TRBJ2-7; D remains unclear. CDR1 and CDR2 (germline): SGHDN, FVKESK. This CDR3 comprises 15 residues. The V gene lost 3 bases and the J gene lost 6 bases, with 18 bases spanning the gap. The CDR3 spells CASSHSLPRGREQYF. CDR3 nucleotide sequence: TGTGCCAGCAGCCACTCACTTCCTCGCGGCCGCGAGCAGTACTTC. The full variable domain, rest sourced from reference TRBV14 and TRBJ2-7, is EAGVTQFPSHSVIEKGQTVTLRCDPISGHDNLYWYRRVMGKEIKFLLHFVKESKQDESGMPNNRFLAERTGGTYSTLKVQPAELEDSGVYFCASSHSLPRGREQYFGPGTRLTVT.

The chain joins TRBV5-4 to TRBJ2-1, with 16 bases matching TRBD2. CDR3 size: 16 residues. V was pared by 4 bases and J by 5 bases, with 3 bases of the junction left unmatched. Germline-derived CDR1 and CDR2 are SGHNT and YYREEE (reference sequence). CDR3 sequence: CASSKGLAGGDNEQFF. In nucleotides, the CDR3 is TGTGCCAGCAGCAAGGGACTAGCGGGGGGGGACAATGAGCAGTTCTTC.

The chain links TRBV7-2 to TRBJ2-3; 14 bases map to TRBD2. Trimming removed 4 bases from V and 6 bases from J; junction bases left unmatched: 3. This CDR3 is built from 15 residues. The germline V gene has CDR1 SGHTA and CDR2 FQGNSA. CDR3 sequence (DNA): TGTGCCAGCAGCTCGGGACTAGCGGGGGTCGATACGCAGTATTTT. Its translation is CASSSGLAGVDTQYF.

This chain connects TRBV18 to TRBJ2-3; 11 nucleotides agree with TRBD2. This CDR3 comprises 15 residues. CDR1 and CDR2 (germline): KGHSH, LQKENI. Trimming cost V 3 bases and J 2 bases; bases outside gene matches: 1. The DNA for the CDR3 is TGTGCCAGCTCACCGGGACTAGCGGACACAGATACGCAGTATTTT. Translating gives CASSPGLADTDTQYF.

The chain couples TRBV19 to TRBJ1-1; D gene unclear. The length of the CDR3 is 16 residues. The V end lost 5 bases, the J end lost 5 bases, and 21 bases lay between the germline ends. In germline, CDR1 is LNHDA, CDR2 SQIVND (reference sequence). CDR3: CASSPRLGIGVTEAFF. CDR3 nucleotides: TGTGCCAGTAGTCCACGTTTGGGAATTGGGGTAACTGAAGCTTTCTTT.